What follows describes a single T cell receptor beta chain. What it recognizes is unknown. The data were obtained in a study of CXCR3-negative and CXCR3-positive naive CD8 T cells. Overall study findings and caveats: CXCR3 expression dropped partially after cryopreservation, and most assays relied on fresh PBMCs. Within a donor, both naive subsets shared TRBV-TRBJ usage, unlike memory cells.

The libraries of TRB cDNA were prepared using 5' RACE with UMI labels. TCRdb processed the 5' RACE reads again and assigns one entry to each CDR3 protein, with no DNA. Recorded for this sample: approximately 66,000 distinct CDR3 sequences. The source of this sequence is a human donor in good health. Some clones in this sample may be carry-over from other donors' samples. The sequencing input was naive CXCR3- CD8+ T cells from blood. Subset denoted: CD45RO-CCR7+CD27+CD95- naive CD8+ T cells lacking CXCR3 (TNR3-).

CDR3 in amino acids: CASSLGPGTSGELFF. The genes are TRBV5-5 and TRBJ2-2; TCRdb designates TRBD2, a call that cannot be tested without DNA. Germline CDR1 is SGHKS and CDR2 is YYEKEE (reference sequence). The CDR3 extends over 15 amino acids.